This record covers a single T cell receptor (beta chain). The antigen is undetermined. The length of the CDR3 is 17 residues. Germline-derived CDR1 and CDR2 are LGHNT and FRNRAP. The ends were cut back, 3 bases at V and 3 bases at J, with 20 bases in the middle. The sample comes from a study of cytomegalovirus exposure and HLA in healthy donors. The study's findings and limits: Sequencing probably produced one cluster of sequence variants that were highly shared. Researchers reported from a later analysis that most CMV-associated TCR beta chains appeared HLA-restricted.

A multiplex PCR was run with 60 Vbeta primers and 13 Jbeta primers. TCRdb's table, derived via immunoSEQ multiplex PCR, lists solely in-frame clones and lacks some. The table lists around 100,000 clones. J is TRBJ1-2 and V is TRBV12-5; no definite D call. The sample was PBMCs. The source is a man between 45 and 60 years old in good health and CMV-seronegative. CDR3 amino acids: CASGLTPSSLFDYGYTF. CDR3 DNA sequence: TGTGCTAGTGGTTTAACCCCCTCCAGTCTTTTCGACTATGGCTACACCTTC.